These T cell receptor beta chains were read from a single sample in a study of blood T cell repertoires in COVID-19. Sequencing was performed with immunoSEQ multiplex PCR; in TCRdb, only in-frame clones are kept and a portion is missing. In the table there are approximately 240,000 clones, 70% to 85% of which are singletons. The sequencing input was peripheral blood. Receptors originate from an elderly woman with active or convalescent COVID-19. The conserved cysteine and the conserved F or W are not part of the CDR3 here. A clone size is listed for some rows: how often the clone was seen (once, few, many), or a class if it is expanded.

j_call v_call clone_size cdr3_aa
TRBJ2-7 TRBV28 . ASSLQASYEQY
TRBJ1-1 TRBV19 . ASRQAGDTEAF
TRBJ2-3 TRBV28 . ASSLSGQTTDTQY
TRBJ2-5 TRBV12-3/TRBV12-4 . ASSRLLQETQY
TRBJ1-2 TRBV6-5 . ASVEGGFDGYGYT
TRBJ1-5 TRBV3-1/TRBV3-2 . ASSQEGGNQPQH
TRBJ2-7 TRBV7-9 . ASSLGGGHFSYEQY
TRBJ2-2 TRBV5-1 . ASSPLLAANTGELF
TRBJ2-7 TRBV28 few ASSNRDRVLYEQY
TRBJ2-7 TRBV13 . ASSNRDYEQY
TRBJ2-7 TRBV3-1/TRBV3-2 . ASSVQEGMTYEQY
TRBJ1-2 TRBV19 . ASSIRTGGYGYT
TRBJ1-6 TRBV10-3 . AISSIYRANSSPLH
TRBJ2-7 TRBV19 once ASSIYRGYEQY
TRBJ1-6 TRBV18 . ASSLGQGGSPLH
TRBJ2-3 TRBV27 . ASRQMASGRGTDTQY
TRBJ1-1 TRBV28 . ASSGVPSGFGNTEAF
TRBJ1-6 TRBV6-5 . ASSNPGAKESPLH
TRBJ1-6 TRBV18 . ASSKQGASNSPLH
TRBJ1-5 TRBV5-1 few ASSYQGNQPQH
TRBJ1-2 TRBV29-1 . SVNGDGQGRNYGYT
TRBJ1-2 TRBV2 . ASSQDRGILGYT
TRBJ1-5 TRBV24-1 . ATSDPGGGNQPQH
TRBJ2-7 TRBV7-9 . ASSSTWEGTSGYEQY
TRBJ1-5 TRBV6-4 . ASSDGGGGAQH
TRBJ1-4 TRBV28 . ASSAPGASNEKLF
TRBJ1-4 TRBV5-4 once ASSLGGGVNEKLF
TRBJ2-1 TRBV10-3 . AISESSGGVYNEQF
TRBJ1-4 TRBV3-1/TRBV3-2 . ASSQAFRGKLF
TRBJ2-5 TRBV6-1 . ASSEAGSQETQY
TRBJ1-5 TRBV2 few ASSEGQGRNQPQH
TRBJ1-1 TRBV27 . ASRRTGLNTEAF
TRBJ1-2 TRBV5-4 . ASSLKGPDNYGYT
TRBJ2-5 TRBV5-1 . ASSLDSQQETQY
TRBJ2-7 TRBV5-1 . ASSGAGLQYEQY
TRBJ2-2 TRBV4-1 . ASSQEGQGGTGELF
TRBJ2-7 TRBV19 . ASRDFSHQQY
TRBJ1-1 TRBV10-3 . AISDSYSEAF
TRBJ2-7 TRBV5-1 . ASSIANYEQY
TRBJ1-1 TRBV5-1 . ASSLAPGQENTEAF
TRBJ1-1 TRBV5-4 . ASSLQGMGTEAF
TRBJ2-4 TRBV10-2 . ASSTLGTGTKNIQY
TRBJ2-4 TRBV5-4 . ASSSTVAKNIQY
TRBJ1-5 TRBV19 . ASSIRGNQPQH
TRBJ1-5 TRBV19 . ASHDQPQH
TRBJ2-7 TRBV18 few ASSPPRGEGHGEQY
TRBJ1-2 TRBV3-1/TRBV3-2 once ASSLLGTGSWGGYT
TRBJ1-3 TRBV2 . ASSEFVGGNTIY
TRBJ2-3 TRBV5-1 . ASSDGTGTDTQY
TRBJ1-6 TRBV27 . ASSLDLGASPLH
TRBJ1-4 TRBV16 . ASSQGPSSEKLF